This is a list of T cell receptor beta chains from one sample in a study of T cell repertoires in aging, cancer and after chemotherapy. TCRdb redid the calling of the multiplex PCR reads with MiXCR, one entry per CDR3 protein. The table records 8,500 to 13,000 distinct CDR3 sequences, around 30% of them present only once. Sequencing input: blood. Every receptor here comes from a human donor in good health. Each CDR3 is given with its conserved first and last residue. Each record gives: V gene, J gene, clone size, D gene, CDR3 DNA, CDR3 protein. D genes are given only for firm matches. A clone size is listed for some rows: how often the clone was seen (once, few, many), or a class if it is expanded.

TRBV6-2/TRBV6-3	TRBJ2-7	medium-sized	-	TGTGCCAGCAGTAGGGCCTCCTACGAGCAGTACTTC	CASSRASYEQYF
TRBV20-1	TRBJ2-1	-	-	TGCAGTGCTACCCTCGGGCTCGGGCCGGCCAATGAGCAGTTCTTC	CSATLGLGPANEQFF
TRBV7-5	TRBJ2-7	-	-	-	CISVSEAGTVPNYEQYF
TRBV27	TRBJ2-3	-	-	TGTGCCAGCAGTTTCGGGGTCTCAGATACGCAGTATTTT	CASSFGVSDTQYF
TRBV11-2	TRBJ1-1	-	-	TGTGCCAGCAGCTTAGTCTACCTTGACTCCGAAGAGGGGCCTGAAGCTTTCTTT	CASSLVYLDSEEGPEAFF
TRBV6-5	TRBJ2-1	-	TRBD2	TGTGCCAGCAGTTACGCCCAGCGGGGCGACAATGAGCAGTTCTTC	CASSYAQRGDNEQFF
TRBV6-6	TRBJ2-7	few	-	TGTGCCAGCAGTTACGGTCGAGACGAGCAGTACTTC	CASSYGRDEQYF
TRBV29-1	TRBJ2-7	-	-	TGCAGCGTTGCATATTATCGGGCAGGGGATACCTACGAGCAGTACTTC	CSVAYYRAGDTYEQYF
TRBV19	TRBJ2-4	-	-	TGTGTCAGTAGTACGGCTACTGTAGCCAAAAACATTCAGTACTTC	CVSSTATVAKNIQYF
TRBV7-9	TRBJ2-2	-	-	TGTGCCAGCAGCTTAGGTCGGGGCGGGGAGCTGTTTTTT	CASSLGRGGELFF
TRBV30	TRBJ1-1	few	-	TGTGCCTGGAGTGCGGACCGAGTGGGGTACACTGAAGCTTTCTTT	CAWSADRVGYTEAFF
TRBV13	TRBJ1-1	-	-	TGTGCCAGCAGCTGGCGGGACACTGAAGCTTTCTTT	CASSWRDTEAFF
TRBV29-1	TRBJ2-3	-	-	TGCAGTGCTTTTAAGAAGACTCCACCTAGCACAGATACGCAGTATTTT	CSAFKKTPPSTDTQYF
TRBV5-6	TRBJ2-1	-	TRBD1	TGTGCCAGCAGCTGGACCGGGACAGGGGAGTTCGATGAGCAGTTCTTC	CASSWTGTGEFDEQFF
TRBV20-1	TRBJ1-6	-	TRBD1	TGCAGTGCGACAGACAGGGGAGTATCACCCCTCCACTTT	CSATDRGVSPLHF
TRBV5-4	TRBJ1-1	few	-	TGTGCCAGCACCACCGAACTCGGGGACTTCCAGAACACTGAAGCTTTCTTT	CASTTELGDFQNTEAFF
TRBV18	TRBJ1-2	medium-sized	TRBD1	TGTGCCAGCTCACCACCGATTATCGCACTGACAGGGGGCGGAAGTTACGACTATGGCTACACCTTC	CASSPPIIALTGGGSYDYGYTF
TRBV15	TRBJ1-6	medium-sized	-	TGTGCCACCAGCAGGGGCGGGGGTTTTCAGTCACCCCTCCACTTT	CATSRGGGFQSPLHF
TRBV29-1	TRBJ1-5	few	TRBD1	TGCAGCGTCTGGACAGGGGGCGATCAGCCCCAGCATTTT	CSVWTGGDQPQHF
TRBV18	TRBJ1-1	-	-	TGTGCCAGCTCACCAGGATACACTGAAGCTTTCTTT	CASSPGYTEAFF
TRBV6-1	TRBJ1-1	once	-	TGTGCCAGCAGCGCTACAGGGAACACTGAAGCTTTCTTT	CASSATGNTEAFF
TRBV27	TRBJ2-7	-	-	TGTGCCAGCAGTTTAGGCTACGAGCAGTACTTC	CASSLGYEQYF
TRBV11-3	TRBJ1-2	medium-sized	-	TGTGCCAGCAGCTTATCCCCCGGAAAGAGGGATGGCTACACCTTC	CASSLSPGKRDGYTF
TRBV6-1	TRBJ1-2	-	-	TGTGCCAGCAGTGAAGCCCGGGGGGTCTATGGCTACACCTTC	CASSEARGVYGYTF
TRBV29-1	TRBJ2-1	once	TRBD2	TGCAGCGTTGGAGCGGGGGGGACTAGCGGCGATAAGCAGTTCTTC	CSVGAGGTSGDKQFF